The 21 T cell receptor beta chains reported below all come from one sample, sequenced in a study of glioma-infiltrating T cells after dendritic cell vaccination. Time point specified: after dendritic cell vaccination, including at tumor progression/relapse. Assay used: immunoSEQ multiplex PCR; TCRdb lists only in-frame clones, some missing. Here the sample spans 100,000 to 120,000 clones, 85% to 90% being singletons. Material: blood, obtained after dendritic cell vaccination. The source of these receptors is a human donor with glioblastoma.

This clone was detected once. The rearrangement links TRBV6-1 to TRBJ2-3, with 9 bases aligning to TRBD1. Germline V gives CDR1 MNHNS, CDR2 SASEGT. The J segment lost 6 bases and the V segment lost 4 bases, leaving 11 bases of the junction unmatched. The CDR3 has 16 residues. Here the CDR3 DNA reads TGTGCCAGCAGTGCGGGGACAGGGAGTAATATCGATACGCAGTATTTT. It codes for CASSAGTGSNIDTQYF.

V gene TRBV19 combines with J gene TRBJ2-2; TRBD2 agrees at 16 bases. The ends lost 5 bases at V and 3 bases at J; junction bases unmatched: 12. The CDR3 extends over 20 amino acids. From germline, CDR1 is LNHDA and CDR2 SQIVND (reference sequence). CDR3 sequence: CASSPRSPGLAGGHTGELFF. CDR3 bases: TGTGCCAGTAGTCCTCGGTCGCCGGGACTAGCGGGGGGGCACACCGGGGAGCTGTTTTTT. The full variable domain, its missing parts supplied by reference TRBV19 and TRBJ2-2, is DGGITQSPKYLFRKEGQNVTLSCEQNLNHDAMYWYRQDPGQGLRLIYYSQIVNDFQKGDIAEGYSVSREKKESFPLTVTSAQKNPTAFYLCASSPRSPGLAGGHTGELFFGEGSRLTVL.

This clone was observed a handful of times. The chain has TRBV30 and TRBJ2-2; 8 positions agree with TRBD1. J gave up 7 bases and V 3 bases, and 7 bases lay outside the gene matches. Germline CDR1 reads GTSNPN; CDR2 reads SVGIG (reference sequence). This CDR3 has 14 amino acids. In DNA form, the CDR3 reads TGTGCCTGGAGGCGGACAGGGACGGTCGGGGAGCTGTTTTTT. Translation: CAWRRTGTVGELFF.

The rearrangement links TRBV6-5 to TRBJ2-7; 7 positions agree with TRBD1. This CDR3 has 13 amino acids. Trimming took 4 bases from V and 7 from J; bases not matched to a gene: 7. Germline-derived CDR1 and CDR2 are MNHEY and SVGAGI. The CDR3, as DNA: TGTGCCAGCAGTTCCTACAGGGGAAAAGAGCAGTACTTC. Its protein is CASSSYRGKEQYF.

The rearrangement links TRBV5-1 to TRBJ2-3; D perhaps matches TRBD2 (5 bases). Germline V gene sequence: CDR1 SGHRS, CDR2 YFSETQ. The length of the CDR3 is 15 residues. The V gene lost 1 base and the J gene lost 2 bases, with 11 bases spanning the gap. In DNA, the CDR3 is TGCGCCAGCAGCTTGTTATCGGGGTTCACAGATACGCAGTATTTT. This sequence encodes CASSLLSGFTDTQYF. Combining the CDR3 with reference TRBV5-1 and TRBJ2-3 gives the whole variable domain KAGVTQTPRYLIKTRGQQVTLSCSPISGHRSVSWYQQTPGQGLQFLFEYFSETQRNKGNFPGRFSGRQFSNSRSEMNVSTLELGDSALYLCASSLLSGFTDTQYFGPGTRLTVL.

The V and J genes are TRBV5-1 and TRBJ2-5; a weak D match, TRBD2 (6 bases). CDR3 length equals 19 residues. Germline loops: CDR1 SGHRS, CDR2 YFSETQ. Trimming removed 0 bases at V and 5 bases at J, with 26 bases between. CDR3 sequence reads: CASSLGAQPSLRAGETQYF. Written as DNA, the CDR3 is TGCGCCAGCAGCTTGGGGGCCCAACCGTCCCTCAGGGCGGGGGAGACCCAGTACTTC.

This clone was seen only once. The CDR3 nucleotides are TGTGCCAGCAGCTCTAAGCGCATCTATGGCTACACCTTC. It encodes CASSSKRIYGYTF. The chain joins TRBV27 to TRBJ1-2; no clear D. This CDR3 comprises 13 residues. Germline values: CDR1 MNHEY, CDR2 SMNVEV (reference sequence). V was shortened by 6 bases and J by 4 bases, with 12 bases between the two germline ends.

The rearrangement uses TRBV29-1 and TRBJ2-3, with D uncertain. Per germline, CDR1 SQVTM and CDR2 ANQGSEA. The CDR3 spans 13 residues. V lost 4 bases to trimming and J lost 0 bases, with 8 bases between them. DNA of the CDR3: TGCAGCGTTGTAGAGACTAGCACAGATACGCAGTATTTT. Its protein product is CSVVETSTDTQYF.

The rearrangement links TRBV15 to TRBJ1-1; D unclear. This CDR3 comprises 15 residues. Trimming took 1 base from V and 2 from J, leaving 11 bases between them. The germline V gene encodes CDR1 LNHNV and CDR2 YYDKDF (reference sequence). The DNA for the CDR3 is TGTGCCACCAGCAGAGGTGGGGAGTTAAACACTGAAGCTTTCTTT. Its translation: CATSRGGELNTEAFF.

V usage is TRBV2 and J usage is TRBJ2-1, with D perhaps TRBD2 (5 bases). With 6 bases removed from V and 0 bases from J, the gap between germline ends came to 9 bases. The CDR3 covers 14 residues. The germline CDR1 and CDR2 sequences are SNHLY and FYNNEI. The CDR3: CASREASSYNEQFF. In nucleotides, the CDR3 is TGTGCCAGCAGGGAGGCTAGCTCCTACAATGAGCAGTTCTTC.

J is TRBJ1-4 and V is TRBV10-3, with 10 bases identical to TRBD1. After removal of 2 bases from V and 7 bases from J, the junction contained 4 bases not matched to a gene. The length of the CDR3 is 15 residues. CDR1 and CDR2 from the germline V gene are ENHRY and SYGVKD. The CDR3 region has the DNA TGTGCCATCAGTGAGGCGACAGGGGGCGGTGAAAAACTGTTTTTT. This encodes CAISEATGGGEKLFF.

The chain links TRBV30 to TRBJ1-1, with unresolved D. Germline V gene lookup returns CDR1 GTSNPN and CDR2 SVGIG (reference sequence). The CDR3 covers 16 residues. V shed 0 bases and J shed 2 bases, with 16 bases lying between them. This chain's CDR3 is CAWSVRSRELNTEAFF. CDR3 sequence (DNA): TGTGCCTGGAGTGTAAGGAGTAGGGAGCTCAACACTGAAGCTTTCTTT.

The CDR3 spells CASSPDRGDYGYTF. CDR3 in DNA: TGTGCCAGCAGCCCGGACAGGGGAGACTATGGCTACACCTTC. V gene TRBV5-4 combines with J gene TRBJ1-2; 9 bases fit TRBD1. This CDR3 spans 14 amino acids. Germline assignment: CDR1 SGHNT and CDR2 YYREEE (reference sequence). The ends lost 4 bases at V and 3 bases at J; junction bases unmatched: 4.

This clone was counted once. The rearrangement joins TRBV5-1 to TRBJ2-3; 10 nucleotides agree with TRBD2. V lost 5 bases, J lost 0 bases, and 6 bases stayed unmatched. The CDR3 has 16 residues. Germline CDR1 is SGHRS and CDR2 is YFSETQ. CDR3 residues: CASRPGLADSTDTQYF. The DNA of the CDR3 is TGCGCCAGCAGGCCTGGACTAGCGGATAGCACAGATACGCAGTATTTT.

The CDR3 sequence: CATSTATAETQYF. In DNA form, the CDR3 reads TGTGCCACCAGCACGGCGACTGCAGAGACCCAGTACTTC. The chain is built from TRBV15 and TRBJ2-5, with D unresolved. CDR1 is LNHNV and CDR2 is YYDKDF in the germline V gene (reference sequence). V was pared by 4 bases and J by 4 bases, with 10 bases between. This CDR3 spans 13 amino acids.

V usage is TRBV28 and J usage is TRBJ2-7, with a weak D call TRBD2 (7 bases). Looked up from germline, CDR1 is MDHEN and CDR2 is SYDVKM. This CDR3 is built from 15 residues. Trimming cost V 6 bases and J 3 bases, with 18 bases left between them. The DNA for the CDR3 is TGTGCCAGCAGCCCCCCTGGAGGGGGGGGCTACGAGCAGTACTTC. This gives the protein CASSPPGGGGYEQYF. Full variable domain (outside the CDR3, taken from reference TRBV28 and TRBJ2-7): DVKVTQSSRYLVKRTGEKVFLECVQDMDHENMFWYRQDPGLGLRLIYFSYDVKMKEKGDIPEGYSVSREKKERFSLILESASTNQTSMYLCASSPPGGGGYEQYFGPGTRLTVT.

The V gene is TRBV19, the J gene TRBJ2-1; TRBD2 matches at 8 bases. Trimming removed 5 bases from V and 2 bases from J; junction bases left unmatched: 8. The CDR3 is 16 amino acids. The germline CDR1 and CDR2 sequences are LNHDA and SQIVND (reference sequence). CDR3 nucleotides: TGTGCCAGTAGTGGTCCCGGACTAGCCACCTACAATGAGCAGTTCTTC. Protein product: CASSGPGLATYNEQFF.

V usage is TRBV29-1 and J usage is TRBJ2-5; the match to TRBD1 covers 11 bases. Germline CDR1 SQVTM, CDR2 ANQGSEA. The CDR3 has 12 amino acids. CDR3 region: CSTGQGAETQYF. In DNA, the CDR3 is TGCAGTACAGGACAGGGGGCCGAGACCCAGTACTTC. Full variable domain (missing parts from reference TRBV29-1 and TRBJ2-5): SAVISQKPSRDICQRGTSLTIQCQVDSQVTMMFWYRQQPGQSLTLIATANQGSEATYESGFVIDKFPISRPNLTFSTLTVSNMSPEDSSIYLCSTGQGAETQYFGPGTRLLVL.

The genes are TRBV5-1 and TRBJ2-7; no definite D call. Trimming stripped 1 base from V and 2 bases from J, with 7 bases between. This CDR3 region has 13 residues. Germline V CDR1 and CDR2: SGHRS, YFSETQ. The CDR3 bases are TGCGCCAGCAGCTTGACTGTGACCTACGAGCAGTACTTC. Translated, it gives CASSLTVTYEQYF.

The chain employs TRBV5-1 and TRBJ2-6; the match to TRBD1 covers 12 bases. The CDR3 consists of 19 residues. Germline CDR1 is SGHRS and CDR2 is YFSETQ. With 4 bases clipped from V and 2 bases from J, the junction kept 10 bases outside the gene matches. CDR3 protein: CASSPRAGQGAAGANVLTF. CDR3 nucleotide sequence: TGCGCCAGCAGCCCGCGTGCGGGACAGGGGGCTGCTGGGGCCAACGTCCTGACTTTC.

The chain joins TRBV2 to TRBJ1-6, with D possibly matching TRBD1 (6 bases). The CDR3 covers 14 residues. Trimming cost V 7 bases and J 10 bases, with 17 bases left between them. Per germline, CDR1 SNHLY and CDR2 FYNNEI. The CDR3 DNA reads as TGTGCCAGCACCCCCTCGGGGGGCCGATCACCCCTCCACTTT. Its protein is CASTPSGGRSPLHF.